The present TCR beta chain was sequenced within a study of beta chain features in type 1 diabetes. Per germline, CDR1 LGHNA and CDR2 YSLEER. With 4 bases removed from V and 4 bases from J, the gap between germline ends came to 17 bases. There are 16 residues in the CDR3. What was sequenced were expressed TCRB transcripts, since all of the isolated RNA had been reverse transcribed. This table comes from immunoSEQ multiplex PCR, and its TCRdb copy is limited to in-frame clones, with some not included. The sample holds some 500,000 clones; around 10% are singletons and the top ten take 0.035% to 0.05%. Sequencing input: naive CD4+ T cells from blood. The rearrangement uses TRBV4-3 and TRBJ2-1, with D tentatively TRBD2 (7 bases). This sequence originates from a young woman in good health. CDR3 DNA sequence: TGCGCCAGCAGCCTCACATGGGGGGGGACATACAATGAGCAGTTCTTC. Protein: CASSLTWGGTYNEQFF.